This passage covers 26 T cell receptor beta chains from one sample sequenced in a study of blood T cells in healthy people across ages (dated by TCRdb to 2015 to 2017). The method behind the library was 5' RACE. Sequencing used an Illumina HiSeq 2500. A second PCR of about 7 to 12 cycles was performed with a sample-barcoded 5' primer and a J-beta primer mix. Using fastp at Q25 and MiXCR, TCRdb reprocessed the public reads and kept productive beta chains. CDR3 protein duplicates are merged, each entry listing the most common genes and DNA. The sample has around 690,000 distinct CDR3 sequences on record, around three fifths of them singletons. The ten largest account for roughly 34% of the sample. Sequencing was carried out using blood. The receptors derive from a man aged 55 to 70 in good health.

This clonotype came up a few times. This CDR3 is CSVGSPGYTF. CDR3 bases: TGCAGCGTTGGCTCGCCTGGCTACACCTTC. The chain recombines TRBV29-1 with TRBJ1-2; no reliable D call. The CDR3 has 10 amino acids. V gave up 4 bases and J gave up 7 bases, with 7 bases separating them. Germline loops: CDR1 SQVTM, CDR2 ANQGSEA.

A remark on this clonotype: Its ends do not fully match the called genes, so a read error is possible. The chain carries TRBV5-1 and TRBJ2-5, with D maybe TRBD1 (6 bases). The CDR3 has 15 residues. CDR1 is SGHRS and CDR2 is YFSETQ in the germline V gene. CDR3 sequence: CASSLAATGQEAQYF. The CDR3 coding sequence is TGCGCCAGCAGCTTGGCCGCGACAGGACAAGAGGCCCAGTACTTC.

To note about this clonotype: A clone one base away is much larger, so this may be a read error. This chain links TRBV12-3 or TRBV12-4 with TRBJ2-3; no clear D. Trimming pared 8 bases from V and 2 bases from J, leaving 5 bases between. The CDR3 is made up of 11 amino acids. The CDR3 protein is CASGTTDTQYF. CDR3 bases: TGTGCCAGCGGTACCACAGATACGCAGTATTTT.

The rearrangement joins TRBV20-1 to TRBJ1-1; TRBD1 matches at 8 bases. Germline V gives CDR1 DFQATT, CDR2 SNEGSKA (reference sequence). The CDR3 loop spans 16 amino acids. The trim removed 0 bases at V and 2 bases at J, leaving 8 bases unmatched. The CDR3 region has the DNA TGCAGTGCTAGAGATCCGGGGACAGGAATTAACACTGAAGCTTTCTTT. As protein: CSARDPGTGINTEAFF.

This clonotype was seen only once. V gene TRBV2 combines with J gene TRBJ2-5; 8 nucleotides line up with TRBD2. Looked up from germline, CDR1 is SNHLY and CDR2 is FYNNEI. This CDR3 contains 16 residues. V shed 7 bases and J 1 base; nucleotides not matched to a gene: 11. The CDR3 DNA follows: TGTGCCAGCAAAAAAATTGGGCTAGCGGGCCAAGAGACCCAGTACTTC. Translation: CASKKIGLAGQETQYF. Variable domain in full (rest from reference TRBV2 and TRBJ2-5): EPEVTQTPSHQVTQMGQEVILRCVPISNHLYFYWYRQILGQKVEFLVSFYNNEISEKSEIFDDQFSVERPDGSNFTLKIRSTKLEDSAMYFCASKKIGLAGQETQYFGPGTRLLVL.

This clonotype was picked up one time. V is TRBV5-1 and J is TRBJ1-1; D may be TRBD1 (5 bases). The germline V gene encodes CDR1 SGHRS and CDR2 YFSETQ. The V gene lost 4 bases and the J gene lost 0 bases, with 16 bases spanning the gap. The CDR3 runs to 16 residues. This chain's CDR3 is CASSRTGDPMNTEAFF. The CDR3 bases are TGCGCCAGCAGCAGGACCGGGGACCCCATGAACACTGAAGCTTTCTTT.

The rearrangement links TRBV20-1 to TRBJ2-3; 11 bases line up with TRBD1. CDR1 and CDR2 from the germline V gene are DFQATT and SNEGSKA (reference sequence). V was clipped by 6 bases and J by 3 bases; unmatched bases: 5. The CDR3 is made up of 14 amino acids. CDR3 amino acids: CSARTGGQTDTQYF. CDR3 DNA: TGCAGTGCACGGACAGGGGGCCAGACAGATACGCAGTATTTT.

This clonotype was counted only a few times. The chain has TRBV3-1 and TRBJ1-1; a possible D gene is TRBD1 (6 bases). The CDR3 is 13 amino acids. Trimming cost V 4 bases and J 2 bases, with 8 bases left between them. Germline V CDR1 and CDR2: LGHDT, YNNKEL (reference sequence). The CDR3 coding sequence is TGTGCCAGCAGCCGGACAGACAACACTGAAGCTTTCTTT. This encodes CASSRTDNTEAFF.

This clonotype has only a few counts. The chain has TRBV20-1 and TRBJ1-4, with D unresolved. The CDR3 is 13 amino acids. The ends were cut back, 1 base at V and 7 bases at J, with 10 bases in the middle. Germline assignment: CDR1 DFQATT and CDR2 SNEGSKA (reference sequence). DNA for the CDR3: TGCAGTGCTAGAGGCCGTCCTGGTGAAAAACTGTTTTTT. It translates to CSARGRPGEKLFF.

The chain links TRBV12-3 or TRBV12-4 to TRBJ1-2; 11 bases fit TRBD1. CDR3 length equals 15 residues. The V gene end was trimmed by 7 bases and the J gene end by 3 bases; junction bases not matched to a gene: 7. The DNA of the CDR3 is TGTGCCAGCACCTTAGGACAGGGGGCGGACTATGGCTACACCTTC. This sequence encodes CASTLGQGADYGYTF.

This clonotype was seen a few times. V usage is TRBV7-2 and J usage is TRBJ2-3, with D unclear. The CDR3 loop spans 14 amino acids. V was trimmed by 3 bases and J by 6 bases, leaving 13 bases between them. Germline CDR1 SGHTA, CDR2 FQGNSA. The CDR3 protein is CASSFRRIGDTQYF. DNA of the CDR3: TGTGCCAGCAGCTTTCGCAGGATCGGGGATACGCAGTATTTT.

The chain recombines TRBV11-2 with TRBJ1-1; TRBD1 agrees at 7 bases. J lost 8 bases, V lost 3 bases, and 12 bases had no gene match. The CDR3 consists of 15 residues. Germline assignment: CDR1 SGHAT and CDR2 FQNNGV. The CDR3 DNA is TGTGCCAGCAGCTTGGGAGACAGGGAGATCAACGAAGCTTTCTTT. Its protein is CASSLGDREINEAFF.

V gene TRBV20-1 combines with J gene TRBJ2-3; 7 nucleotides match TRBD2. There are 14 residues in the CDR3. Germline V gene data show CDR1 as DFQATT and CDR2 as SNEGSKA (reference sequence). The ends lost 1 base at V and 6 bases at J; junction bases unmatched: 7. CDR3 DNA: TGCAGTGCTAGAGGCGGGGGAGGTGGGGATACGCAGTATTTT. This codes for CSARGGGGGDTQYF.

V gene TRBV11-3 combines with J gene TRBJ2-7; TRBD1 or TRBD2 may be the D gene (6 bases each). The J call may be wrong; the DNA end is better matched by TRBJ2-5. CDR3 length equals 15 residues. Germline V gives CDR1 SGHNT, CDR2 YENEEA. The CDR3 nucleotides read TGTGCCAGCAGCTCAAGTGGGGGGCTGGGGGAGACCCAGTACTTC. Amino acid sequence: CASSSSGGLGETQYF.

The chain uses TRBV20-1 and TRBJ2-3; 8 positions match TRBD2. The CDR3 is made up of 13 amino acids. Germline CDR1 reads DFQATT; CDR2 reads SNEGSKA (reference sequence). Trimming removed 7 bases from V and 1 base from J; junction bases left unmatched: 4. The CDR3 spells CSVPTSGTDTQYF. CDR3 sequence (DNA): TGCAGTGTCCCGACTAGCGGCACAGATACGCAGTATTTT.

In this sample, this clonotype turned up once. This chain joins TRBV4-1 and TRBJ2-3, with TRBD2 as a possible D gene (7 bases). The V end was cut by 0 bases, the J end by 5 bases, with 21 bases between. Germline assignment: CDR1 MGHRA and CDR2 YSYEKL. CDR3 length equals 18 residues. The CDR3 sequence: CASSQDYGGRLSLDTQYF. The CDR3, as DNA: TGCGCCAGCAGCCAAGATTACGGGGGGCGACTGAGTCTAGATACGCAGTATTTT.

This clonotype has just a few counts. The chain has TRBV11-2 and TRBJ1-2; D perhaps matches TRBD1 (6 bases). Germline V gene data show CDR1 as SGHAT and CDR2 as FQNNGV. This CDR3 is built from 12 residues. Trimming shortened V by 4 bases and J by 8 bases, and 11 bases separated the two germline ends. CDR3 region: CASSSSGTGYTF. CDR3 sequence (DNA): TGTGCCAGCAGCTCGTCCGGGACAGGCTACACCTTC.

J is TRBJ1-1 and V is TRBV6-1; 8 bases are shared with TRBD1. Losses at the gene ends were 8 bases for V and 1 base for J; bases not matched to a gene: 3. The CDR3 loop spans 13 amino acids. The germline gives CDR1 MNHNS, CDR2 SASEGT. The CDR3: CASAGTGNTEAFF. CDR3 in DNA: TGTGCCAGCGCCGGGACAGGGAACACTGAAGCTTTCTTT.

This sequence joins TRBV20-1 and TRBJ1-4; a weak D match, TRBD1 (5 bases). The V end was cut by 3 bases, the J end by 8 bases, with 16 bases between. The CDR3 spans 14 residues. The germline V gene encodes CDR1 DFQATT and CDR2 SNEGSKA (reference sequence). CDR3 amino acids: CSASLLSGTEKLFF. CDR3 DNA: TGCAGTGCTAGTCTCCTTTCAGGGACCGAAAAACTGTTTTTT.

The V gene is TRBV20-1, the J gene TRBJ2-7; the D is unclear. In germline, CDR1 is DFQATT, CDR2 SNEGSKA (reference sequence). V was clipped by 1 base and J by 3 bases, with 16 bases between them. This CDR3 has 15 amino acids. In DNA form, the CDR3 reads TGCAGTGCTAGAGCCCCTGCCCCCTTGGACTACGAGCAGTACTTC. The encoded protein is CSARAPAPLDYEQYF.

About this clonotype itself: The junction differs from germline at one of its ends, possibly a read error. The chain has TRBV7-7 and TRBJ2-1; a weak D match, TRBD2 (7 bases). The CDR3 runs 14 residues. Germline V gene sequence: CDR1 SSHAT, CDR2 FNYEAQ (reference sequence). The CDR3 here is CASSLGGGQNGQFF. CDR3 coding DNA: TGTGCCAGCAGTTTGGGAGGGGGGCAAAATGGGCAGTTCTTC.

This chain connects TRBV4-2 to TRBJ2-2; D ambiguous. This CDR3 comprises 16 residues. The ends were cut back, 1 base at V and 6 bases at J, with 15 bases in the middle. Germline values: CDR1 LGHNA, CDR2 YNFKEQ. The CDR3 DNA follows: TGTGCCAGCAGCCAAGGCACGGCCGCAAGGGCCGGGGAGCTGTTTTTT. It encodes CASSQGTAARAGELFF.

The V call is TRBV4-2, the J call TRBJ2-5, with D possibly being TRBD2 (6 bases). The V gene lost 0 bases and the J gene lost 5 bases, with 19 bases spanning the gap. Germline-derived CDR1 and CDR2 are LGHNA and YNFKEQ. The CDR3 contains 17 residues. Written as DNA, the CDR3 is TGTGCCAGCAGCCAAGATTTGGCAGGGAAGGAGGGGGAGACCCAGTACTTC. Translating it yields CASSQDLAGKEGETQYF.

This clonotype was counted only a few times. V is TRBV29-1 and J is TRBJ1-2; no firm D call. Germline CDR1 is SQVTM and CDR2 is ANQGSEA. The CDR3 length is 14 residues. V was trimmed by 6 bases and J by 6 bases, leaving 20 bases between them. The chain's CDR3 is CSVESLGPKNGYTF. CDR3 DNA sequence: TGCAGCGTCGAGAGTTTAGGGCCAAAGAATGGCTACACCTTC.

Here the CDR3 reads CASRPRGQQETQYF. Written as DNA, the CDR3 is TGCGCCAGCCGCCCAAGGGGTCAGCAAGAGACCCAGTACTTC. The chain is built from TRBV5-1 and TRBJ2-5; D is perhaps TRBD1 (5 bases). Deletions cut 7 bases from V and 2 bases from J, with 15 bases between. The CDR3 is 14 residues long. CDR1 and CDR2 (germline): SGHRS, YFSETQ.

The chain links TRBV20-1 to TRBJ2-1; TRBD2 might be the D (6 bases). CDR3 length: 12 residues. Germline V gene lookup returns CDR1 DFQATT and CDR2 SNEGSKA (reference sequence). The CDR3 DNA sequence: TGCACTGGATCTAGTGGGGGGAATGAGCAGTTCTTC. Translated: CTGSSGGNEQFF.